The 3 T cell receptor beta chains in this list originate from one sample, sequenced in a study of CXCR3-negative and CXCR3-positive naive CD8 T cells. Findings of the study overall: TRB CDR3s were more hydrophobic in CXCR3-positive than in CXCR3-negative naive cells.

Preparation of TRB cDNA libraries relied on 5' RACE carrying UMI labels. With the 5' RACE reads reprocessed, TCRdb shows one record per CDR3 protein and no DNA. Its clone listing holds under 150,000 distinct CDR3 sequences. The antigens for these receptors are not known. Sequenced input: naive CXCR3+ CD8+ T cells from blood. Noted subset: CD45RO-CCR7+CD27+CD95- naive CD8+ T cells expressing CXCR3 (TNR3+). These receptors all stem from a human donor in good health. Some clones in this sample may be carry-over from other donors' samples.

The chain carries TRBV5-6 and TRBJ2-3; as DNA is missing, the TRBD1 call by TCRdb cannot be tested. The CDR3 has 13 residues. Germline CDR1 reads SGHDT; CDR2 reads YYEEEE. CDR3 residues: CASSLGGTDTQYF.

The genes are TRBV6-5 and TRBJ2-7; absent DNA, TCRdb's TRBD1 call cannot be checked. Germline V gives CDR1 MNHEY, CDR2 SVGAGI. The CDR3 is 15 residues long. The CDR3 sequence: CASSSGVASSYEQYF.

The chain is built from TRBV10-2 and TRBJ2-2; TCRdb lists TRBD2, though no DNA is available to test this call. The length of the CDR3 is 15 residues. Germline V gene sequence: CDR1 WSHSY, CDR2 SAAADI. The CDR3 sequence: CASQTSGSRDGELFF.